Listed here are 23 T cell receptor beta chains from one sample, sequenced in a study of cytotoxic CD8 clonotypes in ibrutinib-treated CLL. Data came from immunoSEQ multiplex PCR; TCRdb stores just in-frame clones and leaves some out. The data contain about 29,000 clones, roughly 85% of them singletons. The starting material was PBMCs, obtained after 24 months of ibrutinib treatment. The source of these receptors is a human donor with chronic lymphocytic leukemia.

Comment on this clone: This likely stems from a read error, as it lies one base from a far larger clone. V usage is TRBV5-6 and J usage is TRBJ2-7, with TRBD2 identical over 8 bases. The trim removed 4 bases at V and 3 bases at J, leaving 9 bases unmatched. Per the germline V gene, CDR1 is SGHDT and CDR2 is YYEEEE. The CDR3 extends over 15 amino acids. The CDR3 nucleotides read TGTGCCAGCAGCCCACCATCGGGACTAGGCTACGAGCAGTACTTC. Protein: CASSPPSGLGYEQYF. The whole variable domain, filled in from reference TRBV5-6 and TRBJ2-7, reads DAGVTQSPTHLIKTRGQQVTLRCSPKSGHDTVSWYQQALGQGPQFIFQYYEEEERQRGNFPDRFSGHQFPNYSSELNVNALLLGDSALYLCASSPPSGLGYEQYFGPGTRLTVT.

CDR3 nucleotides: TGTGCCAGCTCACCACCCAACAGGTGGCAAGGGCAGAACACTGAAGCTTTCTTT. Encoded protein: CASSPPNRWQGQNTEAFF. V gene TRBV18 combines with J gene TRBJ1-1, with D tentatively TRBD1 (5 bases). Per the germline V gene, CDR1 is KGHSH and CDR2 is LQKENI. The CDR3 covers 18 residues. V gave up 0 bases and J gave up 1 base, with 18 bases separating them.

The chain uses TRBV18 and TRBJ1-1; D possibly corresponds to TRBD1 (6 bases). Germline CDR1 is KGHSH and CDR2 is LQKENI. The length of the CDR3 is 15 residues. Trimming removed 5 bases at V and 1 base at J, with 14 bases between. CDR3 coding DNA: TGTGCCAGCTCATTACGGACAGTCCCGAACACTGAAGCTTTCTTT. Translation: CASSLRTVPNTEAFF.

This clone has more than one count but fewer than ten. The CDR3 region is CATSLGTEAFF. CDR3 nucleotides: TGTGCCACCTCCCTGGGCACTGAAGCTTTCTTT. The genes are TRBV7-9 and TRBJ1-1; no reliable D call. CDR3 length: 11 amino acids. Germline-derived CDR1 and CDR2 are SEHNR and FQNEAQ (reference sequence). Trimming cost V 10 bases and J 4 bases, with 10 bases left between them.

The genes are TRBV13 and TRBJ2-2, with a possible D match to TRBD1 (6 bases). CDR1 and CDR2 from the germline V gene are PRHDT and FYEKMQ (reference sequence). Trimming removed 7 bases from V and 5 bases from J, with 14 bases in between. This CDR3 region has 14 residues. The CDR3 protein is CASTIVQGTGELFF. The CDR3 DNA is TGTGCCAGCACCATTGTACAGGGAACCGGGGAGCTGTTTTTT.

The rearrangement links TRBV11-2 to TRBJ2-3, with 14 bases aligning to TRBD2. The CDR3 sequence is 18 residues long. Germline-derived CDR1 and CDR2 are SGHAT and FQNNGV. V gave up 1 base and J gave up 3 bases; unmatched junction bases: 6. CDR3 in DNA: TGTGCCAGCAGCTTAGGACTAGCGGGGGGGCTGATGACAGATACGCAGTATTTT. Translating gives CASSLGLAGGLMTDTQYF.

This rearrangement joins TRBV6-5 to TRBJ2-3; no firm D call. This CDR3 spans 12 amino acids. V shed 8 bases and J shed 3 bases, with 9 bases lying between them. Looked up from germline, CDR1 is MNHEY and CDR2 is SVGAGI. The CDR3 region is CASGVRTDTQYF. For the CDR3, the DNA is TGTGCCAGCGGAGTGAGGACAGATACGCAGTATTTT.

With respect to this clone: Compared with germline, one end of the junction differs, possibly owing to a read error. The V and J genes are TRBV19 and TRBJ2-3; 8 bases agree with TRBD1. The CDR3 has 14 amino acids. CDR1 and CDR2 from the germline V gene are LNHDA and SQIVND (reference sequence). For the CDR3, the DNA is TGTGCCAGTAATACCGGGACAGGCACAGGTACGCAGTATTTT. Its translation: CASNTGTGTGTQYF. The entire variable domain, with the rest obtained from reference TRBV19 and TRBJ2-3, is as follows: DGGITQSPKYLFRKEGQNVTLSCEQNLNHDAMYWYRQDPGQGLRLIYYSQIVNDFQKGDIAEGYSVSREKKESFPLTVTSAQKNPTAFYLCASNTGTGTGTQYFGPGTRLTVL.

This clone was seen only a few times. CDR3 DNA: TGTGCCAGCGCGGACCCGACAGGGCTCGGGGAGCTGTTTTTT. It codes for CASADPTGLGELFF. The chain uses TRBV7-9 and TRBJ2-2; TRBD1 matches at 7 bases. Germline lookup yields CDR1 SEHNR and CDR2 FQNEAQ (reference sequence). V was clipped by 8 bases and J by 7 bases; unmatched bases: 10. There are 14 residues in the CDR3.

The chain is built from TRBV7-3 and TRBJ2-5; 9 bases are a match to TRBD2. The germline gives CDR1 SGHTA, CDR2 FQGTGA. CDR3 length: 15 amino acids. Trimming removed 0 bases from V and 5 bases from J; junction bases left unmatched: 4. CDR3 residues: CASSLTGLASETQYF. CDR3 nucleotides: TGTGCCAGCAGCTTAACGGGACTAGCAAGCGAGACCCAGTACTTC.

The CDR3: CASSRYSAGQETQYF. CDR3 nucleotide sequence: TGTGCCAGTAGTCGATACTCAGCGGGACAAGAGACCCAGTACTTC. The V gene is TRBV19, the J gene TRBJ2-5; 7 nucleotides align to TRBD2. J lost 2 bases, V lost 5 bases, and 8 bases had no gene match. Germline assignment: CDR1 LNHDA and CDR2 SQIVND (reference sequence). The CDR3 extends over 15 amino acids.

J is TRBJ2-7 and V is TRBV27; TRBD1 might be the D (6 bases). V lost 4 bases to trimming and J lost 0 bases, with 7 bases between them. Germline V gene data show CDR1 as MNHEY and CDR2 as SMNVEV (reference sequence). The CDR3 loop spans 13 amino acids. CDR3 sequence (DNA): TGTGCCAGCAGTTGGGACAACTCCTACGAGCAGTACTTC. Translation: CASSWDNSYEQYF.

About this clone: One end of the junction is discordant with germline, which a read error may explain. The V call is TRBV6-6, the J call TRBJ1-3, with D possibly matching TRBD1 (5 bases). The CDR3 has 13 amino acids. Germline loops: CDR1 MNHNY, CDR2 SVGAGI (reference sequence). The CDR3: CASSYAQVPLLDF. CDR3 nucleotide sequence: TGTGCCAGCAGTTACGCACAGGTTCCGTTACTTGATTTT.

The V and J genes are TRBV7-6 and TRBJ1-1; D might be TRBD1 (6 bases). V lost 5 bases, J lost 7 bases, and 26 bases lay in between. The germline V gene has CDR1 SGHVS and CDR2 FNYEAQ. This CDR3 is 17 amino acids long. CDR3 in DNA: TGTGCCAGCAGCCAATACGCAGGGGATCGAGCCCAAATTGAAGCTTTCTTT. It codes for CASSQYAGDRAQIEAFF.

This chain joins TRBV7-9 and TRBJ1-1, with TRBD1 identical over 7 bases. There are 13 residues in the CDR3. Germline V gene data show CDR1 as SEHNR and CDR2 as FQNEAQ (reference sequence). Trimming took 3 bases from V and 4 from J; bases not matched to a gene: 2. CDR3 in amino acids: CASSFDRVTEAFF. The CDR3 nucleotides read TGTGCCAGCAGCTTTGACAGGGTCACTGAAGCTTTCTTT.

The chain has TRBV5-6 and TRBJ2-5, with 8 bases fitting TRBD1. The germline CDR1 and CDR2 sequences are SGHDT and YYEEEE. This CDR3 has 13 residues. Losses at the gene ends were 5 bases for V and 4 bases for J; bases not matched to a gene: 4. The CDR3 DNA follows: TGTGCCAGCAGTCTCAGGGGGCGAGAGACCCAGTACTTC. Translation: CASSLRGRETQYF.

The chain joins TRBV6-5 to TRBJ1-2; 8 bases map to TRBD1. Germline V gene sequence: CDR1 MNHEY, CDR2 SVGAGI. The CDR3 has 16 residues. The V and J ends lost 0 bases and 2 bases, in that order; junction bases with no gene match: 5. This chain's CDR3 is CASSYSMAGGNYGYTF. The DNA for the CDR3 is TGTGCCAGCAGTTACTCGATGGCAGGGGGCAACTATGGCTACACCTTC.

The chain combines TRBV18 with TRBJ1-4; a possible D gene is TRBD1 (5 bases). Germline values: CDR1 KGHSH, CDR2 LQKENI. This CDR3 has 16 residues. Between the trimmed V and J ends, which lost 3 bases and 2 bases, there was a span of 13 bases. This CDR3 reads CASSPRQMGTNEKLFF. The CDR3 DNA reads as TGTGCCAGCTCACCCCGACAGATGGGCACTAATGAAAAACTGTTTTTT.

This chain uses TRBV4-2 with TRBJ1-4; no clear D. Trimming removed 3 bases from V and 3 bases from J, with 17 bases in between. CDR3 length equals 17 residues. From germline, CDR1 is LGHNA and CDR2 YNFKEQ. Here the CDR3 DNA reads TGTGCCAGCAGCCACCTAGCCCGTCAATTTGCTAATGAAAAACTGTTTTTT. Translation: CASSHLARQFANEKLFF.

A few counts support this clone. CDR3 bases: TGTGCCAGCAGTCTCAGGGCCAATTCACCCCTCCACTTT. Amino acids: CASSLRANSPLHF. The chain is built from TRBV6-5 and TRBJ1-6, with D possibly matching TRBD1 (5 bases). Germline loops: CDR1 MNHEY, CDR2 SVGAGI. Trimming stripped 5 bases from V and 7 bases from J, with 9 bases between. This CDR3 contains 13 residues.

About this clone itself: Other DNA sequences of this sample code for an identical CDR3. This CDR3 is CASSLVGTGDHEQFF. The CDR3 DNA sequence: TGTGCCAGCAGCTTAGTGGGGACAGGGGACCATGAGCAGTTCTTC. The chain uses TRBV11-3 and TRBJ2-1; 10 bases match TRBD1. The trim removed 1 base at V and 8 bases at J, leaving 5 bases unmatched. Germline CDR1 reads SGHNT; CDR2 reads YENEEA. The CDR3 spans 15 residues. Full variable domain (missing parts from reference TRBV11-3 and TRBJ2-1): EAGVVQSPRYKIIEKKQPVAFWCNPISGHNTLYWYLQNLGQGPELLIRYENEEAVDDSQLPKDRFSAERLKGVDSTLKIQPAELGDSAVYLCASSLVGTGDHEQFFGPGTRLTVL.

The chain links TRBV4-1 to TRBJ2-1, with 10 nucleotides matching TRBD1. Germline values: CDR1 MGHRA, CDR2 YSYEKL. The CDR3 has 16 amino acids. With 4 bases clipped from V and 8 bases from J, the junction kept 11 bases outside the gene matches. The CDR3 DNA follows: TGCGCCAGCAGCCCGTGGGGGACAGGGGTTAGCGATGAGCAGTTCTTC. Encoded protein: CASSPWGTGVSDEQFF.

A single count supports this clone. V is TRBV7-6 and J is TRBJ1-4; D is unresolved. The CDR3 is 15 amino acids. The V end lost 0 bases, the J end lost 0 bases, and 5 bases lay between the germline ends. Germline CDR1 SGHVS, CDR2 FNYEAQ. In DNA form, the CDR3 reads TGTGCCAGCAGCTTAGCGGTCGCAACTAATGAAAAACTGTTTTTT. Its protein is CASSLAVATNEKLFF.